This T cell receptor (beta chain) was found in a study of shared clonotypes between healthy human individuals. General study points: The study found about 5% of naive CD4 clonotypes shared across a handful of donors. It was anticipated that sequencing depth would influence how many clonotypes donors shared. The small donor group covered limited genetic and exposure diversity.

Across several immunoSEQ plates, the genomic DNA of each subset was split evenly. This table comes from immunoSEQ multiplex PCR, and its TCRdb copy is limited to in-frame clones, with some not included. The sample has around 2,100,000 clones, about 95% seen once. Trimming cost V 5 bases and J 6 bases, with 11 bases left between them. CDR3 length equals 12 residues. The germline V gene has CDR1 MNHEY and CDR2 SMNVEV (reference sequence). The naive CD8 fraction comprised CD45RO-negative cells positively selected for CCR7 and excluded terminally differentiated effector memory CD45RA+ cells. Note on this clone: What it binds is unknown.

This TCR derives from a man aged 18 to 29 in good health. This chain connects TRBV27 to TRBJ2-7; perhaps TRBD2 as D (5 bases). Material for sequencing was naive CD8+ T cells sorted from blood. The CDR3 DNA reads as TGTGCCAGCAGTCCCGGTGCGGGCGAGCAGTACTTC. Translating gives CASSPGAGEQYF.